Following are 4 T cell receptor beta chains from one sample sequenced in a study of T-cell memory formation after mild COVID-19. Via MiXCR, TCRdb re-called the 5' RACE reads, giving one row per CDR3 protein. Found here are roughly 510,000 distinct CDR3 sequences, approximately 15% of them singletons; the top ten hold 8.1%. Sequencing input: PBMCs or a T cell subset sorted from them (not recorded which). These receptors all come from an adult woman who had mild COVID-19 (a few samples of this study predate the infection). Cell type and time point are not known.

The chain links TRBV5-1 to TRBJ2-7, with 7 positions matching TRBD2. Trimming at V came to 0 bases and at J to 3 bases, leaving 3 bases not matched to a gene. Germline CDR1 and CDR2: SGHRS and YFSETQ. This CDR3 has 14 amino acids. The CDR3 region is CASSLGRERYEQYF. CDR3 nucleotides: TGCGCCAGCAGCTTGGGGCGGGAGCGCTACGAGCAGTACTTC.

This clonotype was counted only a few times. The chain couples TRBV30 to TRBJ1-2; D is ambiguous. The CDR3 runs to 11 residues. CDR1 and CDR2 from the germline V gene are GTSNPN and SVGIG (reference sequence). V lost 4 bases, J lost 7 bases, and 10 bases lay in between. CDR3 in amino acids: CAWNLGIGYTF. The DNA for the CDR3 is TGTGCCTGGAATCTGGGGATTGGCTACACCTTC. Full variable domain (missing parts from reference TRBV30 and TRBJ1-2): SQTIHQWPATLVQPVGSPLSLECTVEGTSNPNLYWYRQAAGRGLQLLFYSVGIGQISSEVPQNLSASRPQDRQFILSSKKLLLSDSGFYLCAWNLGIGYTFGSGTRLTVV.

This sequence joins TRBV12-3 or TRBV12-4 and TRBJ1-2; possible D gene TRBD1, 6 bases. CDR3 length: 13 amino acids. Trimming pared 7 bases from V and 6 bases from J, leaving 15 bases between. The CDR3 loop reads CASTLRGGDGYTF. As DNA, the CDR3 is TGTGCCAGCACCCTTAGAGGGGGGGATGGCTACACCTTC.

This clonotype turned up a few times. This chain uses TRBV29-1 with TRBJ2-5; D is possibly TRBD1 (5 bases). Germline V gives CDR1 SQVTM, CDR2 ANQGSEA. The CDR3 length is 12 residues. Trimming stripped 7 bases from V and 5 bases from J, with 14 bases between. The CDR3 region has the DNA TGCAGCGGTCGTGGGGCCAGGGAGACCCAGTACTTC. It is translated as CSGRGARETQYF.